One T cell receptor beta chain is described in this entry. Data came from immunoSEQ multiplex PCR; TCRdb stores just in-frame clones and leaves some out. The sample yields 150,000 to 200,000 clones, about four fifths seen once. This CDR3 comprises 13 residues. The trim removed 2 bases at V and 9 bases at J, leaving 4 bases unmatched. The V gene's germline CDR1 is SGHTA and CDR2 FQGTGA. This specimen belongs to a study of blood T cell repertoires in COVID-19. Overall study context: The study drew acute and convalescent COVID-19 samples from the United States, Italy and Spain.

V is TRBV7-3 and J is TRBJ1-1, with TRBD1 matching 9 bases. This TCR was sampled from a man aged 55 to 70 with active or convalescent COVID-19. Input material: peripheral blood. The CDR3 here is CASSLGGQGKAFF. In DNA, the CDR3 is TGTGCCAGCAGCTTAGGGGGACAGGGAAAAGCTTTCTTT.